The present T cell receptor beta chain was sequenced within a study of blood T cell repertoires in COVID-19. Germline V gives CDR1 MNHEY, CDR2 SVGEGT. V was trimmed by 6 bases and J by 6 bases, leaving 7 bases between them. The length of the CDR3 is 11 residues. TCRdb keeps only in-frame clones here, not all; method: immunoSEQ multiplex PCR. In the table there are about 60,000 clones, 55% to 80% of which are singletons. Sequencing was performed on peripheral blood. This clonotype originated in an older woman with COVID-19, enrolled during active disease. This sequence joins TRBV6-2 or TRBV6-3 and TRBJ2-3; D not resolved. The CDR3 loop reads CASSHGDTQYF. As DNA, the CDR3 is TGTGCCAGCAGCCACGGGGATACGCAGTATTTT.